These 14 T cell receptor beta chains share one sample of origin, sequenced in a study of T-cell reconstitution after alpha-beta-depleted transplantation in children. This sample's TCRbeta library carried unique molecular identifier barcodes. TCRdb analysed the PCR reads with MiXCR anew, one entry per CDR3 protein. The data hold about 980,000 distinct CDR3 sequences, with roughly 31% observed a single time. Specimen: PBMCs, mostly from graft donor cells, collected 360 days after TCRalphabeta/CD19-depleted stem cell transplant. The receptors come from a boy younger than two who had a stem cell transplant for SCID, so the T cells may come from the graft donor.

This clonotype was counted between two and nine times. J is TRBJ2-7 and V is TRBV3-1, with a tentative D call TRBD2 (6 bases). The CDR3 is made up of 13 amino acids. CDR1 and CDR2 from the germline V gene are LGHDT and YNNKEL (reference sequence). V dropped 11 bases and J dropped 3 bases, with 17 bases sitting between them. The CDR3 loop is CAASPGLNYEQYF. The CDR3 region has the DNA TGTGCCGCATCCCCGGGACTGAACTACGAGCAGTACTTC.

This clonotype occurred a few times. The chain's CDR3 is CASSQDWVGDTQYF. In DNA, the CDR3 is TGCGCCAGCAGCCAAGATTGGGTGGGAGATACGCAGTATTTT. The rearrangement links TRBV4-3 to TRBJ2-3; no clear D gene. The CDR3 runs to 14 residues. Germline loops: CDR1 LGHNA, CDR2 YSLEER. Trimming pared 0 bases from V and 5 bases from J, leaving 9 bases between.

This chain links TRBV5-1 with TRBJ2-7, with a weak D call TRBD1 (5 bases). The CDR3 has 15 residues. V was trimmed by 4 bases and J by 7 bases, leaving 21 bases between them. Germline V gene data show CDR1 as SGHRS and CDR2 as YFSETQ. CDR3 region: CASSPGWTATEEQYF. DNA for the CDR3: TGCGCCAGCAGCCCAGGGTGGACGGCTACGGAAGAGCAGTACTTC.

This clonotype was observed a handful of times. The CDR3 reads CASTQKETQYF. The CDR3 DNA follows: TGTGCCAGCACTCAAAAGGAGACCCAGTACTTC. The V gene is TRBV12-3 or TRBV12-4, the J gene TRBJ2-5; D remains ambiguous. This CDR3 is built from 11 residues. The V end was cut by 7 bases, the J end by 5 bases, with 8 bases between.

The rearrangement uses TRBV9 and TRBJ2-7; 9 bases agree with TRBD1. Germline V gene data show CDR1 as SGDLS and CDR2 as YYNGEE. The length of the CDR3 is 14 residues. V lost 2 bases to trimming and J lost 4 bases; unmatched junction nucleotides: 4. As DNA, the CDR3 is TGTGCCAGCAGCGTCCGGGACAGGGATTACGAGCAGTACTTC. It codes for CASSVRDRDYEQYF.

This chain links TRBV3-1 with TRBJ1-3; D remains ambiguous. Germline V gene data show CDR1 as LGHDT and CDR2 as YNNKEL (reference sequence). V lost 6 bases and J lost 0, with 15 bases in between. The CDR3 totals 16 residues. As DNA, the CDR3 is TGTGCCAGCAGTCAACGGGGAGGGTTCTCTGGAAACACCATATATTTT. It encodes CASSQRGGFSGNTIYF.

CDR3 coding DNA: TGCGCCAGCAGCCAAGGGGCTCGAGTTGCTGAAGCTTTCTTT. Amino acids: CASSQGARVAEAFF. The rearrangement uses TRBV4-1 and TRBJ1-1; no definite D call. Germline CDR1 and CDR2: MGHRA and YSYEKL. The CDR3 covers 14 residues. The V end lost 1 base, the J end lost 6 bases, and 12 bases lay between the germline ends.

In its sample, this clonotype was seen a few times. The chain uses TRBV29-1 and TRBJ2-7; D gene ambiguous. The V end was cut by 4 bases, the J end by 2 bases, with 12 bases between. Looked up from germline, CDR1 is SQVTM and CDR2 is ANQGSEA. There are 13 residues in the CDR3. The CDR3 DNA reads as TGCAGCGTTGGGAAGGGAAGGGCCTACGAGCAGTACTTC. This sequence encodes CSVGKGRAYEQYF.

This rearrangement joins TRBV7-9 to TRBJ1-6; D not certain. The V gene lost 1 base and the J gene lost 7 bases, with 8 bases spanning the gap. Germline V gene data show CDR1 as SEHNR and CDR2 as FQNEAQ (reference sequence). This CDR3 spans 14 amino acids. In nucleotides, the CDR3 is TGTGCCAGCAGCTTAGTGGAGGTGAATTCACCCCTCCACTTT. Amino acid sequence: CASSLVEVNSPLHF.

As concerns this clonotype: A much larger clone sits a single nucleotide away, making a read error possible. The chain recombines TRBV3-1 with TRBJ2-5; 11 nucleotides agree with TRBD2. The germline CDR1 and CDR2 sequences are LGHDT and YNNKEL (reference sequence). The junction had 3 bases not matched to a gene; V was cut back by 2 bases and J by 1 base. There are 16 residues in the CDR3. CDR3 residues: CASSQPLAGGQETQYF. The DNA of the CDR3 is TGTGCCAGCAGCCAACCGCTAGCGGGGGGCCAAGAGACCCAGTACTTC.

This clonotype was seen a handful of times. The chain carries TRBV4-1 and TRBJ2-3; D is perhaps TRBD1 or TRBD2 (5 bases each). In germline, CDR1 is MGHRA, CDR2 YSYEKL. Deletions cut 6 bases from V and 5 bases from J, with 12 bases between. The CDR3 length is 13 residues. The CDR3 loop reads CASSRWGKDTQYF. CDR3 coding DNA: TGCGCCAGCAGTAGGTGGGGGAAAGATACGCAGTATTTT.

The J gene is TRBJ2-5, the V gene TRBV12-3 or TRBV12-4; D might be TRBD1 or TRBD2, each matching 6 bases. V was clipped by 8 bases and J by 4 bases, with 14 bases between them. The CDR3 runs 13 residues. The CDR3 DNA sequence: TGTGCCAGCGGCTACGGGGGCCGAGAGACCCAGTACTTC. It encodes CASGYGGRETQYF.

J is TRBJ2-7 and V is TRBV20-1; TRBD2 is a possible D gene (6 bases). The CDR3 contains 14 residues. Germline CDR1 DFQATT, CDR2 SNEGSKA (reference sequence). V was shortened by 0 bases and J by 3 bases, with 12 bases between the two germline ends. The CDR3 region is CSARDWRTIYEQYF. In DNA, the CDR3 is TGCAGTGCTAGAGATTGGAGGACTATCTACGAGCAGTACTTC.

This clonotype was detected only a few times. This chain links TRBV7-8 with TRBJ2-3; D not certain. The CDR3 is 19 residues long. The V and J ends lost 5 bases and 1 base respectively, with 25 bases between them. The germline V gene encodes CDR1 SGHVS and CDR2 FQNEAQ. The chain's CDR3 is CASSPVNSGTTFRTDTQYF. CDR3 sequence (DNA): TGTGCCAGCAGCCCCGTAAATTCTGGTACGACATTTCGCACAGATACGCAGTATTTT.